These 8 T cell receptor beta chains came from one sample sequenced in a study of T cells after yellow fever vaccination (dated by TCRdb to the late 2010s). Library generation was performed with 5' RACE. The reads were generated on an Illumina NovaSeq 6000. Using fastp at Q25 and MiXCR, TCRdb reprocessed the public reads and kept productive beta chains. Each CDR3 protein gets just one entry, which takes the most common genes and DNA from the rows behind it. This sample comprises hundreds of thousands of distinct CDR3 sequences, 3% to 4.5% of them detected only once. Jointly, the top ten make up about 25% of the sample. The sample's treatment or condition, from its label and the paper: live attenuated yellow fever vaccine strain. Sequencing used PBMCs, obtained on the day of the yellow fever booster vaccination. Every receptor here comes from a man aged 18-30 years who received the YFV17D yellow fever vaccine.

This clonotype was counted between two and nine times. The chain employs TRBV12-3 or TRBV12-4 and TRBJ1-2; D ambiguous. CDR3 length equals 11 residues. The V end was cut by 5 bases, the J end by 7 bases, with 8 bases between. CDR3 bases: TGTGCCAGCAGTCTACCGGGTGGCTACACCTTC. Protein sequence: CASSLPGGYTF.

This clonotype was seen more than once but under ten times. The V call is TRBV4-2, the J call TRBJ2-3; no reliable D call. V was cut by 1 base and J by 0 bases, with 11 bases left in between. The CDR3 consists of 16 residues. Germline V CDR1 and CDR2: LGHNA, YNFKEQ. This CDR3 reads CASSQVGGSSTDTQYF. DNA for the CDR3: TGTGCCAGCAGCCAAGTTGGCGGTTCTAGCACAGATACGCAGTATTTT.

This clonotype was found many times. V usage is TRBV20-1 and J usage is TRBJ2-1; D is uncertain. Trimming left V 6 bases short and J 7 bases short, with 19 bases between. The CDR3 runs 14 residues. Looked up from germline, CDR1 is DFQATT and CDR2 is SNEGSKA (reference sequence). The CDR3 spells CSATGPPRINEQFF. The CDR3 region has the DNA TGCAGTGCCACCGGACCCCCACGGATAAATGAGCAGTTCTTC.

This chain uses TRBV9 with TRBJ2-1; D might be TRBD1 or TRBD2, each matching 6 bases. The CDR3 is 13 amino acids. Germline V gene data show CDR1 as SGDLS and CDR2 as YYNGEE. Trimming left V 1 base short and J 6 bases short, with 8 bases between. CDR3 region: CASSVPGANEQFF. As DNA, the CDR3 is TGTGCCAGCAGCGTACCGGGGGCCAATGAGCAGTTCTTC.

The rearrangement joins TRBV20-1 to TRBJ1-3; D is unresolved. Trimming shortened V by 7 bases and J by 4 bases, and 14 bases separated the two germline ends. The germline CDR1 and CDR2 sequences are DFQATT and SNEGSKA (reference sequence). There are 13 residues in the CDR3. CDR3 sequence: CSVERGVGNTIYF. The CDR3 DNA is TGCAGTGTCGAGCGGGGTGTCGGAAACACCATATATTTT.

This clonotype was detected a few times. The rearrangement uses TRBV12-3 or TRBV12-4 and TRBJ1-6, with a possible D match to TRBD1 (5 bases). The CDR3 runs 16 residues. V was trimmed by 6 bases and J by 7 bases, leaving 19 bases between them. This CDR3 reads CASRARAVSSNSPLHF. The DNA for the CDR3 is TGTGCCAGCAGAGCCAGGGCTGTCAGTTCCAATTCACCCCTCCACTTT.

The chain uses TRBV20-1 and TRBJ2-3, with D possibly being TRBD1 (6 bases). Trimming removed 1 base from V and 3 bases from J, with 11 bases in between. Per the germline V gene, CDR1 is DFQATT and CDR2 is SNEGSKA (reference sequence). The CDR3 spans 14 residues. The CDR3 DNA sequence: TGCAGTGCTAGAGTGGCAGGGGTAACAGATACGCAGTATTTT. Its protein is CSARVAGVTDTQYF.

The chain has TRBV15 and TRBJ1-5; D not resolved. Germline lookup yields CDR1 LNHNV and CDR2 YYDKDF (reference sequence). CDR3 size: 13 residues. Trimming removed 0 bases at V and 8 bases at J, with 8 bases between. The CDR3, as DNA: TGTGCCACCAGCAGAGATCTCGGGGAGCCCCAGCATTTT. This codes for CATSRDLGEPQHF.